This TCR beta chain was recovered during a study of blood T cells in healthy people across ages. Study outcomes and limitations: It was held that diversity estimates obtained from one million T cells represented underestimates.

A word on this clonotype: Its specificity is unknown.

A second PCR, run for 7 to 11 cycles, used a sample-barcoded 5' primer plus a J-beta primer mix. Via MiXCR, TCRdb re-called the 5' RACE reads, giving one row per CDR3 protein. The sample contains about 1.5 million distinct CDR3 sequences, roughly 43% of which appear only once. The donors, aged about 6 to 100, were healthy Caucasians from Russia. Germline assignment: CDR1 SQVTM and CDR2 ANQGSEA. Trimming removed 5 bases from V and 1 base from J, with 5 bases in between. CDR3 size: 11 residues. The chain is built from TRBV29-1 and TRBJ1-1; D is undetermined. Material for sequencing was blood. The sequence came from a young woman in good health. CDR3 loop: CSVRENTEAFF. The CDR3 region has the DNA TGCAGCGTTCGAGAGAACACTGAAGCTTTCTTT.